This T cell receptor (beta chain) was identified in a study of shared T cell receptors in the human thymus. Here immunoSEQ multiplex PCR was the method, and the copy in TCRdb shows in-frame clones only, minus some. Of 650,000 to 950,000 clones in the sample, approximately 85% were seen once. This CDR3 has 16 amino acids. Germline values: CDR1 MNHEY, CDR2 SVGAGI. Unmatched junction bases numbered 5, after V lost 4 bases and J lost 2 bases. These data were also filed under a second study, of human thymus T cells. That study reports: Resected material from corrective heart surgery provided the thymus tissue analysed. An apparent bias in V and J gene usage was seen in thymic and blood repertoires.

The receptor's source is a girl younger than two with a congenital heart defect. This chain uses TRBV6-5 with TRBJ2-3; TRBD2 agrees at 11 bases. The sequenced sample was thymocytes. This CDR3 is CASSSLAGGTTDTQYF. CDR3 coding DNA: TGTGCCAGCAGTTCCCTAGCGGGGGGAACCACAGATACGCAGTATTTT.